This TCR beta chain was documented in a study of cytomegalovirus exposure and HLA in healthy donors. Regarding this clone: No antigen is known for it.

Primers: 60 Vbeta forward and 13 Jbeta reverse. Produced via immunoSEQ multiplex PCR; TCRdb's table is partial and in-frame only. The top ten clones hold less than 3.5% of a sample with about 120,000 clones, 60% to 85% of them seen once. Study-wide findings and caveats: TCR association rates varied by HLA locus in a later analysis, with DRB1 highest and HLA-C lowest. The majority of TCR sequences were rare, yet some public TCRs appeared in many donors.

The sequenced sample was PBMCs. This receptor was obtained from a middle-aged woman in good health and CMV-seropositive.

The CDR3 DNA sequence: TGTGCCACCAGCAGAGACTCTTCCACGGAGTATTTT. This encodes CATSRDSSTEYF. The chain combines TRBV15 with TRBJ2-3; D is unresolved. Germline assignment: CDR1 LNHNV and CDR2 YYDKDF (reference sequence). V gave up 0 bases and J gave up 13 bases, with 11 bases separating them. The length of the CDR3 is 12 residues.